One sample yielded the 22 T cell receptor beta chains listed below, sequenced in a study of blood T cell repertoires in COVID-19. Clones were sequenced by immunoSEQ multiplex PCR, and TCRdb holds only the in-frame ones, with some missing. The sample lists around 340,000 clones; roughly 87% were seen once. Sequencing was done on a sample of peripheral blood. The receptors come from a woman aged 60-75 years with COVID-19, enrolled during active disease.

Remarks on this clone: This same CDR3 is encoded by further DNA sequences in the sample. The V gene is TRBV6-5, the J gene TRBJ1-2, with a weak D call TRBD1 (6 bases). Between the trimmed V and J ends, which lost 5 bases and 5 bases, there was a span of 9 bases. CDR3 size: 12 residues. Germline assignment: CDR1 MNHEY and CDR2 SVGAGI. Here the CDR3 DNA reads TGTGCCAGCAGTCTACAGGGTTATGGCTACACCTTC. The encoded protein is CASSLQGYGYTF.

This chain connects TRBV4-1 to TRBJ1-1; D remains unclear. Trimming took off 3 bases at V and 6 bases at J, with 14 bases between the two ends. The CDR3 loop spans 14 amino acids. CDR1 and CDR2 from the germline V gene are MGHRA and YSYEKL. Written as DNA, the CDR3 is TGCGCCAGCAGCCACGGAGATTCATACCCTGAAGCTTTCTTT. This translates into CASSHGDSYPEAFF.

V gene TRBV7-8 combines with J gene TRBJ2-1, with 12 bases fitting TRBD1. The CDR3 spans 15 residues. Germline values: CDR1 SGHVS, CDR2 FQNEAQ. The V and J ends lost 5 bases and 8 bases, in that order; junction bases with no gene match: 7. CDR3 region: CASSREGQGADEQFF. In DNA, the CDR3 is TGTGCCAGCAGCCGAGAGGGACAGGGGGCCGATGAGCAGTTCTTC.

In this sample, this clone turned up a few times. The identical CDR3 is also encoded by other nucleotide sequences in the sample. The chain recombines TRBV5-1 with TRBJ2-7; no reliable D call. With 2 bases removed from V and 1 base from J, the gap between germline ends came to 10 bases. In germline, CDR1 is SGHRS, CDR2 YFSETQ. The CDR3 spans 14 residues. The CDR3 reads CASSLSRSSYEQYF. CDR3 sequence (DNA): TGCGCCAGCAGCTTAAGCAGGTCTTCCTACGAGCAGTACTTC.

This clone was detected only once. The chain recombines TRBV21-1 with TRBJ1-3; TRBD1 reflects the table's D call only, with no check against the DNA. TRBV21-1 is labeled a pseudogene. The CDR3 is made up of 15 amino acids. CDR3 DNA sequence: TGTGCCAGCAGCAAGACAGGGGGCGTGGGAAACACCATATATTTT. The encoded protein is CASSKTGGVGNTIYF.

The gene calls are TRBV11-2 and TRBJ1-5; possible D gene TRBD1, 6 bases. Germline CDR1 is SGHAT and CDR2 is FQNNGV. V gave up 4 bases and J gave up 0 bases, with 10 bases separating them. The CDR3 spans 15 residues. Written as DNA, the CDR3 is TGTGCCAGCAGCTCACAGGGACATAGCAATCAGCCCCAGCATTTT. It specifies CASSSQGHSNQPQHF.

CDR3 bases: TGCGCCAGCAGTGACCACCCTACCACCGGGGAGCTGTTTTTT. It encodes CASSDHPTTGELFF. This chain uses TRBV10-1 with TRBJ2-2, with D hard to call. Trimming pared 3 bases from V and 4 bases from J, leaving 9 bases between. The CDR3 length is 14 residues. Germline V gene data show CDR1 as WNHNN and CDR2 as SYGVQD (reference sequence).

V gene TRBV7-2 combines with J gene TRBJ2-7, with D possibly being TRBD1 (5 bases). This CDR3 has 13 amino acids. Germline values: CDR1 SGHTA, CDR2 FQGNSA. Trimming shortened V by 3 bases and J by 9 bases, and 15 bases separated the two germline ends. The CDR3 DNA reads as TGTGCCAGCAGCTTTCCAAGGCAGGGTAGGCAGTACTTC. Protein: CASSFPRQGRQYF.

The V call is TRBV29-1, the J call TRBJ2-7; 10 bases fit TRBD1. Germline lookup yields CDR1 SQVTM and CDR2 ANQGSEA. Trimming cost V 8 bases and J 3 bases; bases outside gene matches: 10. This CDR3 comprises 14 residues. In nucleotides, the CDR3 is TGCAGCTTTCGGCCGGGACAGGGGAACTACGAGCAGTACTTC. It encodes CSFRPGQGNYEQYF.

The J gene is TRBJ2-7, the V gene TRBV7-8, with TRBD1 as a possible D gene (6 bases). Germline V gene data show CDR1 as SGHVS and CDR2 as FQNEAQ. This CDR3 has 13 amino acids. Trimming stripped 7 bases from V and 1 base from J, with 11 bases between. CDR3 DNA sequence: TGTGCCAGCATAGCAGGGGAATCCTACGAGCAGTACTTC. This sequence encodes CASIAGESYEQYF.

The table lists this clone with a count of one. The genes are TRBV6-6 and TRBJ1-5; 8 positions match TRBD1. V dropped 8 bases and J dropped 1; count of bases not matched to a gene: 7. Germline values: CDR1 MNHNY, CDR2 SVGAGI (reference sequence). The CDR3 sequence is 15 residues long. The CDR3 here is CASLAGGASNQPQHF. The CDR3 DNA is TGTGCCAGCCTTGCAGGGGGCGCGAGCAATCAGCCCCAGCATTTT.

Turning to this clone: The junction departs from the called germline gene at one end, perhaps through a read error. The chain carries TRBV27 and TRBJ1-5; D perhaps matches TRBD1 (6 bases). CDR3 length: 15 amino acids. Germline lookup yields CDR1 MNHEY and CDR2 SMNVEV (reference sequence). CDR3 amino acids: CASSSGGAYNQPQHF. The CDR3 bases are TGTGCCAGTAGTTCGGGGGGCGCTTACAATCAGCCCCAGCATTTT.

The rearrangement joins TRBV19 to TRBJ1-5; no definite D call. This CDR3 has 15 amino acids. V lost 9 bases, J lost 3 bases, and 18 bases lay in between. Germline CDR1 is LNHDA and CDR2 is SQIVND (reference sequence). Written as DNA, the CDR3 is TGTGCCAGCTCCCCCCGGGAGACGGTCAATCAGCCCCAGCATTTT. Protein product: CASSPRETVNQPQHF.

This clone was recorded once. This chain links TRBV14 with TRBJ1-5; 8 bases line up with TRBD1. The CDR3 is made up of 14 amino acids. V lost 4 bases to trimming and J lost 5 bases; unmatched junction nucleotides: 4. Germline CDR1 SGHDN, CDR2 FVKESK. The CDR3 sequence is CASSRAGGDQPQHF. The CDR3 DNA follows: TGTGCCAGCAGCCGGGCAGGGGGCGATCAGCCCCAGCATTTT.

This CDR3 is CASSPGTAHGGETQYF. For the CDR3, the DNA is TGTGCCAGCAGTCCGGGCACGGCCCACGGCGGGGAGACCCAGTACTTC. The V call is TRBV27, the J call TRBJ2-5, with D possibly TRBD2 on 5 matching bases. V lost 5 bases, J lost 5 bases, and 21 bases lay in between. Looked up from germline, CDR1 is MNHEY and CDR2 is SMNVEV (reference sequence). The CDR3 has 16 amino acids.

The rearrangement joins TRBV24-1 to TRBJ2-1; perhaps TRBD1 as D (6 bases). V lost 3 bases and J lost 9, with 11 bases in between. Germline CDR1 is KGHDR and CDR2 is SFDVKD. CDR3 length: 13 amino acids. CDR3 nucleotides: TGTGCCACCAGTGATCCAGGGGAAGGTGAGCAGTTCTTC. Its translation is CATSDPGEGEQFF.

The chain combines TRBV5-1 with TRBJ1-6, with 7 bases identical to TRBD1. Germline V gene lookup returns CDR1 SGHRS and CDR2 YFSETQ. J gave up 7 bases and V 4 bases, and 8 bases lay outside the gene matches. CDR3 length: 15 amino acids. The CDR3 sequence is CASSTEDRTNSPLHF. As DNA, the CDR3 is TGCGCCAGCAGCACCGAGGACAGGACAAATTCACCCCTCCACTTT.

The rearrangement joins TRBV29-1 to TRBJ2-5; D call uncertain. This CDR3 region has 13 residues. Germline-derived CDR1 and CDR2 are SQVTM and ANQGSEA. Trimming took 5 bases from V and 5 from J, leaving 15 bases between them. The DNA of the CDR3 is TGCAGCGTTTTTCGGTCCGCCGGTGAGACCCAGTACTTC. Residues: CSVFRSAGETQYF.

This clone occurred once. The chain links TRBV19 to TRBJ2-6; D is unclear. The CDR3 is 17 residues long. Germline-derived CDR1 and CDR2 are LNHDA and SQIVND (reference sequence). V gave up 1 base and J gave up 0 bases, with 10 bases separating them. The CDR3 loop is CASSIGASYSGANVLTF. CDR3 sequence (DNA): TGTGCCAGTAGTATAGGGGCTTCCTACTCTGGGGCCAACGTCCTGACTTTC.

The chain has TRBV24-1 and TRBJ2-3; 7 bases fit TRBD2. This CDR3 has 17 residues. Germline assignment: CDR1 KGHDR and CDR2 SFDVKD. The trim removed 0 bases at V and 0 bases at J, leaving 5 bases unmatched. The CDR3 nucleotides read TGTGCCACCAGTGATTTGCCTAGCGGACTTAGCACAGATACGCAGTATTTT. This sequence encodes CATSDLPSGLSTDTQYF.

Many counts were recorded for this clone. The CDR3 DNA reads TGCAGCGTCAGGGGGCACAATCAGATGAACACTGAAGCTTTCTTT. Encoded protein: CSVRGHNQMNTEAFF. The chain employs TRBV29-1 and TRBJ1-1, with 8 bases fitting TRBD1. Per germline, CDR1 SQVTM and CDR2 ANQGSEA. This CDR3 has 15 residues. J was trimmed by 0 bases and V by 6 bases; bases with no gene match: 9.

CDR3 bases: TGTGCCAGCAGCTTAGGAGGTTGGGAGACCCAGTACTTC. It yields the protein CASSLGGWETQYF. The chain employs TRBV7-9 and TRBJ2-5; D call uncertain. The ends were cut back, 1 base at V and 5 bases at J, with 8 bases in the middle. This CDR3 region has 13 residues. CDR1 and CDR2 (germline): SEHNR, FQNEAQ (reference sequence).